The clone carrying this T cell receptor (beta chain) was seen ten or more times. V lost 0 bases and J lost 2; bases outside the gene matches: 6. The germline gives CDR1 LGHNA, CDR2 YNFKEQ. CDR3 length: 16 amino acids. This entry comes from a study of early T cells in non-severe SARS-CoV-2 infection. cDNA molecules, individually, were tagged with unique molecular identifiers. TCRdb called the 5' RACE reads again in MiXCR, with one record for every CDR3 protein. This sample has about 81,000 distinct CDR3 sequences, with roughly 6% found just once. The rearrangement joins TRBV4-2 to TRBJ2-7, with TRBD2 matching over 8 bases. The sequenced material came from whole blood. The clonotype comes from an adult who was a healthcare worker with PCR-confirmed SARS-CoV-2 infection or an uninfected control (not recorded which). CDR3 nucleotides: TGTGCCAGCAGCCAAGATTTAGGGACTAGGGCCTACGAGCAGTACTTC. Its protein is CASSQDLGTRAYEQYF.